The 25 T cell receptor beta chains listed next were all sequenced from one sample in a study of T cells in narcolepsy. The data were produced by immunoSEQ multiplex PCR, yet TCRdb's version contains in-frame clones alone and is incomplete. Altogether 27,000 or so clones are present, about 80% being singletons, with the ten largest covering 3.4%. Sequenced material: CD45RA- memory CD4+ T cells from PBMCs. The receptors originated from a human donor with narcolepsy.

The genes are TRBV2 and TRBJ2-5; 9 bases are a match to TRBD1. With 6 bases clipped from V and 4 bases from J, the junction kept 9 bases outside the gene matches. The CDR3 totals 15 residues. CDR1 and CDR2 (germline): SNHLY, FYNNEI. In nucleotides, the CDR3 is TGTGCCAGCAGCTCACAGGGGGCGAGGGGAGAGACCCAGTACTTC. Protein: CASSSQGARGETQYF.

This rearrangement joins TRBV21-1 to TRBJ2-5; the DNA was not compared with TRBD2, the D call given in the table. TRBV21-1 corresponds to a pseudogene. The CDR3 covers 17 residues. The CDR3 sequence: CASSKALGTGFQETQYF. CDR3 nucleotides: TGTGCCAGCAGCAAAGCGCTCGGGACTGGGTTCCAAGAGACCCAGTACTTC.

J is TRBJ1-4 and V is TRBV5-8; no firm D call. Germline lookup yields CDR1 SGHTS and CDR2 YDEGEE. Trimming cost V 1 base and J 5 bases, with 9 bases left between them. There are 14 residues in the CDR3. CDR3 region: CASSLPQVNEKLFF. The DNA for the CDR3 is TGTGCCAGCAGCTTGCCCCAGGTGAATGAAAAACTGTTTTTT. Based on the CDR3 plus reference TRBV5-8 and TRBJ1-4, the full variable domain is EAGVTQSPTHLIKTRGQQATLRCSPISGHTSVYWYQQALGLGLQFLLWYDEGEERNRGNFPPRFSGRQFPNYSSELNVNALELEDSALYLCASSLPQVNEKLFFGSGTQLSVL.

This clone was seen a single time. The chain recombines TRBV14 with TRBJ1-1, with 11 nucleotides matching TRBD1. V lost 4 bases to trimming and J lost 5 bases; unmatched junction nucleotides: 6. This CDR3 comprises 15 residues. In germline, CDR1 is SGHDN, CDR2 FVKESK. The CDR3 DNA sequence: TGTGCCAGCAGCCTAAGAGGGACAGGGGGTACTGAAGCTTTCTTT. It codes for CASSLRGTGGTEAFF.

V gene TRBV2 combines with J gene TRBJ1-2, with a weak D call TRBD1 (5 bases). The germline V and J ends were trimmed by 2 bases and 6 bases, with 16 bases remaining between them. Germline CDR1 reads SNHLY; CDR2 reads FYNNEI. The CDR3 extends over 15 amino acids. CDR3 nucleotides: TGTGCCAGCAGTGAAACGGTTTGGGCAGGGAATGGCTACACCTTC. This gives the protein CASSETVWAGNGYTF.

This chain uses TRBV11-2 with TRBJ1-4; D remains ambiguous. Germline CDR1 is SGHAT and CDR2 is FQNNGV. The CDR3 runs 13 residues. V lost 6 bases to trimming and J lost 8 bases, with 13 bases between them. The CDR3 protein is CASSHGGVEKLFF. The DNA of the CDR3 is TGTGCCAGCAGTCATGGCGGGGTAGAAAAACTGTTTTTT.

This clone has only a few counts. The chain carries TRBV6-5 and TRBJ1-2; no clear D. The germline gives CDR1 MNHEY, CDR2 SVGAGI. Trimming removed 7 bases at V and 1 base at J, with 10 bases between. The CDR3 consists of 13 residues. CDR3 nucleotides: TGTGCCAGCACCTACGGGATTAACTATGGCTACACCTTC. Protein: CASTYGINYGYTF.

The chain combines TRBV6-5 with TRBJ2-7; 7 nucleotides line up with TRBD1. Per the germline V gene, CDR1 is MNHEY and CDR2 is SVGAGI. The junction had 8 bases not matched to a gene; V was cut back by 6 bases and J by 3 bases. CDR3 length equals 14 residues. As DNA, the CDR3 is TGTGCCAGCAGACGCGCACAGGGGCTCTACGAGCAGTACTTC. This sequence encodes CASRRAQGLYEQYF.

This chain uses TRBV6-1 with TRBJ1-4; D is undetermined. Trimming took 5 bases from V and 6 from J, leaving 13 bases between them. Germline-derived CDR1 and CDR2 are MNHNS and SASEGT. The CDR3 covers 14 residues. CDR3 region: CASSPIRWDEKLFF. The CDR3 DNA follows: TGTGCCAGCAGTCCAATACGATGGGATGAAAAACTGTTTTTT.

The CDR3 sequence: CASSQHIGRGTDTQYF. The CDR3 DNA reads as TGTGCCAGCAGCCAGCACATAGGGCGAGGCACAGATACGCAGTATTTT. This chain joins TRBV7-2 and TRBJ2-3, with D uncertain. CDR3 length: 16 residues. Trimming removed 5 bases from V and 1 base from J, with 16 bases in between. From germline, CDR1 is SGHTA and CDR2 FQGNSA.

J is TRBJ2-5 and V is TRBV2; tentatively, D is TRBD1 or TRBD2 (5 bases each). The J call is uncertain, as TRBJ2-7 better fits the DNA end. CDR1 is SNHLY and CDR2 is FYNNEI in the germline V gene. The CDR3 contains 15 residues. For the CDR3, the DNA is TGTGCCAGCAGTGAGGGCACCGAGGGGCCATACGAGCAGTACTTC. It codes for CASSEGTEGPYEQYF.

This clone was observed a handful of times. CDR3 residues: CASSLDPSISPLHF. The CDR3 coding sequence is TGTGCCAGCAGCTTAGATCCGAGTATTTCACCCCTCCACTTT. The chain links TRBV11-3 to TRBJ1-6; D unresolved. CDR1 and CDR2 from the germline V gene are SGHNT and YENEEA. The CDR3 covers 14 residues. With 0 bases removed from V and 9 bases from J, the gap between germline ends came to 9 bases.

This clone was recorded once. V is TRBV9 and J is TRBJ2-2; TRBD2 is a possible D gene (6 bases). Germline CDR1 SGDLS, CDR2 YYNGEE. This CDR3 region has 16 residues. Trimming took off 1 base at V and 4 bases at J, with 14 bases between the two ends. The CDR3 DNA is TGTGCCAGCAGCGTACGGAGGGGAATGGGCACCGGGGAGCTGTTTTTT. Protein sequence: CASSVRRGMGTGELFF.

In regard to this clone: Germline and junction disagree at one end, which may indicate a read error. This rearrangement joins TRBV30 to TRBJ1-1; no clear D. This CDR3 has 12 amino acids. Germline lookup yields CDR1 GTSNPN and CDR2 SVGIG (reference sequence). The chain's CDR3 is CLSGRPNTEAFF. CDR3 sequence (DNA): TGCTTGAGCGGAAGGCCGAACACTGAAGCTTTCTTT.

This sequence joins TRBV18 and TRBJ1-6; possible D gene TRBD1, 5 bases. The germline V and J ends were trimmed by 3 bases and 5 bases, with 14 bases remaining between them. CDR1 KGHSH and CDR2 LQKENI come from the germline V gene. The CDR3 has 16 amino acids. CDR3 protein: CASSPGTGADNSPLHF. CDR3 in DNA: TGTGCCAGCTCACCGGGGACTGGGGCGGATAATTCACCCCTCCACTTT.

The rearrangement joins TRBV6-1 to TRBJ2-2; possible D gene TRBD2, 5 bases. The CDR3 contains 13 residues. V shed 3 bases and J shed 7 bases, with 9 bases lying between them. The germline V gene has CDR1 MNHNS and CDR2 SASEGT. Written as DNA, the CDR3 is TGTGCCAGCAGTGAGATCCGGGGCGGGGAGCTGTTTTTT. It codes for CASSEIRGGELFF.

J is TRBJ1-3 and V is TRBV30, with D perhaps matching TRBD1 (6 bases). CDR3 size: 14 residues. Trimming stripped 6 bases from V and 7 bases from J, with 19 bases between. Germline V gives CDR1 GTSNPN, CDR2 SVGIG (reference sequence). This CDR3 reads CACGVLLGGNTIYF. In DNA form, the CDR3 reads TGTGCCTGCGGGGTGCTGTTAGGGGGTAACACCATATATTTT.

The chain couples TRBV1 to TRBJ2-1; the table's D call, TRBD2, has no DNA check behind it. TRBV1 is designated a pseudogene. There are 13 residues in the CDR3. CDR3: CTSSQTKSNEQFF. In DNA form, the CDR3 reads TGCACCAGCAGCCAGACTAAATCTAATGAGCAGTTCTTC.

V and J are TRBV6-6 and TRBJ1-5; 7 nucleotides agree with TRBD1. The CDR3 covers 14 residues. Germline CDR1 is MNHNY and CDR2 is SVGAGI (reference sequence). With 3 bases clipped from V and 4 bases from J, the junction kept 3 bases outside the gene matches. As DNA, the CDR3 is TGTGCCAGCAGTTATGACAGGGCAAATCAGCCCCAGCATTTT. This translates into CASSYDRANQPQHF.

This chain joins TRBV9 and TRBJ2-2; no clear D gene. Germline V gene lookup returns CDR1 SGDLS and CDR2 YYNGEE. The V end was cut by 0 bases, the J end by 6 bases, with 6 bases between. The CDR3 spans 13 residues. DNA of the CDR3: TGTGCCAGCAGCGTAGGCGAGGCCGGGGAGCTGTTTTTT. It translates to CASSVGEAGELFF.

V and J are TRBV6-1 and TRBJ1-2; no reliable D call. Trimming stripped 2 bases from V and 5 bases from J, with 9 bases between. The CDR3 runs to 13 residues. Germline CDR1 is MNHNS and CDR2 is SASEGT. CDR3 loop: CASSELAAYGYTF. For the CDR3, the DNA is TGTGCCAGCAGTGAACTAGCAGCATATGGCTACACCTTC.

Only one count was recorded for this clone. The chain joins TRBV19 to TRBJ1-3, with unresolved D. From germline, CDR1 is LNHDA and CDR2 SQIVND (reference sequence). The V gene lost 1 base and the J gene lost 0 bases, with 7 bases spanning the gap. This CDR3 is 15 amino acids long. CDR3 coding DNA: TGTGCCAGTAGTATAGCACGGAGCTCTGGAAACACCATATATTTT. It encodes CASSIARSSGNTIYF.

The V and J genes are TRBV19 and TRBJ1-3; no clear D. From germline, CDR1 is LNHDA and CDR2 SQIVND (reference sequence). This CDR3 has 15 residues. The germline V and J ends were trimmed by 4 bases and 0 bases, with 10 bases remaining between them. The CDR3 bases are TGTGCCAGTAGTACGGATTTTAGCTCTGGAAACACCATATATTTT. This encodes CASSTDFSSGNTIYF.

The V gene is TRBV29-1, the J gene TRBJ2-1; D uncertain. Between the trimmed V and J ends, which lost 7 bases and 5 bases, there was a span of 15 bases. The CDR3 totals 13 residues. CDR1 and CDR2 from the germline V gene are SQVTM and ANQGSEA. The CDR3 DNA reads TGCAGCGCTGTGACACCTACCCACAATGAGCAGTTCTTC. This sequence encodes CSAVTPTHNEQFF.

This clone was seen just once. This chain connects TRBV11-3 to TRBJ2-3, with 8 bases aligning to TRBD2. V trimming: 1 base; J trimming: 2 bases; junction bases outside the gene matches: 5. CDR1 SGHNT and CDR2 YENEEA come from the germline V gene. This CDR3 region has 16 residues. The CDR3 loop is CASSLGAGAVTDTQYF. DNA for the CDR3: TGTGCCAGCAGCTTAGGAGCGGGGGCCGTCACAGATACGCAGTATTTT. Variable domain in full (rest from reference TRBV11-3 and TRBJ2-3): EAGVVQSPRYKIIEKKQPVAFWCNPISGHNTLYWYLQNLGQGPELLIRYENEEAVDDSQLPKDRFSAERLKGVDSTLKIQPAELGDSAVYLCASSLGAGAVTDTQYFGPGTRLTVL.